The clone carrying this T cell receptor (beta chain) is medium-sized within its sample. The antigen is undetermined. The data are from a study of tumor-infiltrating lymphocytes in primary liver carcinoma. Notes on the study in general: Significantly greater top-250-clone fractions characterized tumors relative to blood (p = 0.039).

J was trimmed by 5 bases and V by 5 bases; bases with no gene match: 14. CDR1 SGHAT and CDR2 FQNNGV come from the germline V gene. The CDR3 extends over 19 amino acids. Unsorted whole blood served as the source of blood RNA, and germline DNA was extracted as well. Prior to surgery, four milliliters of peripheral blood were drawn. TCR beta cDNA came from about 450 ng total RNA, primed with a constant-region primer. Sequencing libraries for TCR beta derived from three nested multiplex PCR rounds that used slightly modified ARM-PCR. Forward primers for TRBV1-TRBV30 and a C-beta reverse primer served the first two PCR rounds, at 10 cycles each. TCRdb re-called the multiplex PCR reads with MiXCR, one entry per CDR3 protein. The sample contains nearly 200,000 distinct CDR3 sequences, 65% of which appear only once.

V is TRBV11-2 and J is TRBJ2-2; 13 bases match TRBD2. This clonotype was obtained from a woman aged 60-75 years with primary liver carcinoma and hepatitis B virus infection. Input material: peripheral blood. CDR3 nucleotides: TGTGCCAGCAGCCCCGACCTCGGGACTAGCGGGATGGGGACCGGGGAGCTGTTTTTT. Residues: CASSPDLGTSGMGTGELFF.